These 16 T cell receptor beta chains originate from one sample sequenced in a study of blood T cell repertoires in COVID-19. Clones were sequenced by immunoSEQ multiplex PCR, and TCRdb holds only the in-frame ones, with some missing. The table shows around 400,000 clones, with just over 90% occurring only once. Sequencing was done on a sample of PBMCs or T cells enriched from blood (not recorded which). These receptors were taken from a middle-aged woman who had been exposed to COVID-19.

This clone occurred once. The chain couples TRBV11-2 to TRBJ1-2, with D tentatively TRBD1 (6 bases). The CDR3 totals 15 residues. Trimming took 7 bases from V and 4 from J, leaving 19 bases between them. Germline V gene data show CDR1 as SGHAT and CDR2 as FQNNGV. The CDR3: CASMIKTGLTYGYTF. CDR3 DNA: TGTGCCAGCATGATAAAGACAGGTTTAACCTATGGCTACACCTTC.

This chain links TRBV7-8 with TRBJ1-5; 8 bases agree with TRBD1. CDR1 and CDR2 (germline): SGHVS, FQNEAQ. Losses at the gene ends were 5 bases for V and 2 bases for J; bases not matched to a gene: 11. This CDR3 has 17 amino acids. The CDR3 loop is CASSTRTGLIGNQPQHF. DNA of the CDR3: TGTGCCAGCAGCACTCGGACAGGGCTAATTGGCAATCAGCCCCAGCATTTT.

This chain joins TRBV12-3 or TRBV12-4 and TRBJ1-1, with a weak D call TRBD1 (5 bases). There are 13 residues in the CDR3. The germline V and J ends were trimmed by 1 base and 7 bases, with 10 bases remaining between them. CDR3 protein: CASSLVQELEAFF. The CDR3 DNA follows: TGTGCCAGCAGTTTAGTACAGGAGCTTGAAGCTTTCTTT.

The chain carries TRBV7-3 and TRBJ2-1; 7 nucleotides agree with TRBD2. Germline CDR1 is SGHTA and CDR2 is FQGTGA. The CDR3 is 15 amino acids. V gave up 3 bases and J gave up 9 bases; unmatched junction bases: 11. The DNA of the CDR3 is TGTGCCAGCAGCTTCCTCGGGCGGGGGTACGGTGAGCAGTTCTTC. It is translated as CASSFLGRGYGEQFF.

V and J are TRBV10-3 and TRBJ2-1; no firm D call. Germline CDR1 reads ENHRY; CDR2 reads SYGVKD. V was trimmed by 6 bases and J by 0 bases, leaving 9 bases between them. CDR3 length equals 14 residues. CDR3 loop: CAIRALSSYNEQFF. The CDR3 DNA follows: TGTGCCATCAGAGCCTTGAGCTCCTACAATGAGCAGTTCTTC.

V gene TRBV19 combines with J gene TRBJ1-6; perhaps TRBD1 as D (5 bases). V gave up 7 bases and J gave up 3 bases, with 16 bases separating them. The length of the CDR3 is 16 residues. Germline-derived CDR1 and CDR2 are LNHDA and SQIVND (reference sequence). CDR3 nucleotide sequence: TGTGCCAGTAAGGACGGGAGGGGCGTCTATAATTCACCCCTCCACTTT. It encodes CASKDGRGVYNSPLHF.

The DNA for the CDR3 is TGCAGTGCTAGTTACGGGGTTCAAGCTTACGAGCAGTACTTC. It translates to CSASYGVQAYEQYF. The chain combines TRBV20-1 with TRBJ2-7, with D perhaps matching TRBD2 (5 bases). Trimming pared 3 bases from V and 4 bases from J, leaving 16 bases between. Germline V gives CDR1 DFQATT, CDR2 SNEGSKA (reference sequence). The CDR3 spans 14 residues.

The genes are TRBV18 and TRBJ2-1, with a weak D call TRBD2 (5 bases). This CDR3 has 15 residues. From germline, CDR1 is KGHSH and CDR2 LQKENI. Trimming removed 4 bases from V and 0 bases from J, with 10 bases in between. CDR3 region: CASSQKGSSYNEQFF. CDR3 in DNA: TGTGCCAGCTCACAAAAAGGGAGCTCCTACAATGAGCAGTTCTTC.

The chain employs TRBV2 and TRBJ2-1; 7 nucleotides align to TRBD2. CDR1 and CDR2 from the germline V gene are SNHLY and FYNNEI. V lost 0 bases to trimming and J lost 5 bases; unmatched junction nucleotides: 7. There are 16 residues in the CDR3. CDR3: CASSEAATSWDNEQFF. The CDR3 DNA is TGTGCCAGCAGTGAAGCGGCGACTAGCTGGGACAATGAGCAGTTCTTC.

Details on this clone: Distinct nucleotide sequences in the sample also encode this CDR3. The V and J genes are TRBV3-1 (or the pseudogene TRBV3-2) and TRBJ2-3, with 9 bases matching TRBD2. The CDR3 spans 16 residues. Trimming at V came to 0 bases and at J to 1 base, leaving 2 bases not matched to a gene. The germline gives CDR1 LGHDT, CDR2 YNNKEL (reference sequence). CDR3 loop: CASSQDLAGGTDTQYF. For the CDR3, the DNA is TGTGCCAGCAGCCAAGACTTAGCGGGGGGCACAGATACGCAGTATTTT.

This CDR3 reads CASSQDWFRTGFAFF. The CDR3 region has the DNA TGTGCCAGCAGCCAAGATTGGTTCCGGACAGGGTTTGCTTTCTTT. The rearrangement joins TRBV3-1 (or the pseudogene TRBV3-2) to TRBJ1-1, with 8 bases aligning to TRBD1. J was trimmed by 11 bases and V by 0 bases; bases with no gene match: 11. The length of the CDR3 is 15 residues. CDR1 LGHDT and CDR2 YNNKEL come from the germline V gene (reference sequence).

CDR3 sequence (DNA): TGTGCCAGCAGGGGCAGGGACACAGATACGCAGTATTTT. Protein sequence: CASRGRDTDTQYF. J is TRBJ2-3 and V is TRBV19; tentatively, D is TRBD1 (6 bases). Trimming took 9 bases from V and 2 from J, leaving 12 bases between them. Germline V lookup: CDR1 LNHDA, CDR2 SQIVND (reference sequence). The CDR3 is made up of 13 amino acids.

The chain combines TRBV9 with TRBJ1-6; D unclear. The CDR3 runs 15 residues. CDR1 and CDR2 from the germline V gene are SGDLS and YYNGEE. The V gene lost 0 bases and the J gene lost 9 bases, with 13 bases spanning the gap. This chain's CDR3 is CASSVDLRVSSPLHF. CDR3 nucleotides: TGTGCCAGCAGCGTAGATTTGCGGGTTAGTTCACCCCTCCACTTT.

The chain carries TRBV11-2 and TRBJ1-6; TRBD1 agrees at 10 bases. Per the germline V gene, CDR1 is SGHAT and CDR2 is FQNNGV. V lost 4 bases and J lost 11; bases outside the gene matches: 14. CDR3 size: 17 residues. The chain's CDR3 is CASSSGTGAFAETPLHF. The CDR3 DNA reads as TGTGCCAGCAGCTCCGGGACAGGGGCCTTCGCGGAGACACCCCTCCACTTT.

This rearrangement joins TRBV5-1 to TRBJ2-1, with D possibly matching TRBD2 (5 bases). Germline CDR1 reads SGHRS; CDR2 reads YFSETQ. The CDR3 extends over 13 amino acids. V was shortened by 2 bases and J by 4 bases, with 7 bases between the two germline ends. The CDR3 protein is CASSLSGYNEQFF. DNA of the CDR3: TGCGCCAGCAGCTTAAGCGGATACAATGAGCAGTTCTTC.

The CDR3 reads CASDPGSINYGYTF. CDR3 DNA: TGTGCCAGCGACCCCGGGTCAATTAACTATGGCTACACCTTC. J is TRBJ1-2 and V is TRBV19; no clear D gene. This CDR3 is 14 amino acids long. Trimming cost V 9 bases and J 1 base, with 15 bases left between them. Germline CDR1 reads LNHDA; CDR2 reads SQIVND (reference sequence).